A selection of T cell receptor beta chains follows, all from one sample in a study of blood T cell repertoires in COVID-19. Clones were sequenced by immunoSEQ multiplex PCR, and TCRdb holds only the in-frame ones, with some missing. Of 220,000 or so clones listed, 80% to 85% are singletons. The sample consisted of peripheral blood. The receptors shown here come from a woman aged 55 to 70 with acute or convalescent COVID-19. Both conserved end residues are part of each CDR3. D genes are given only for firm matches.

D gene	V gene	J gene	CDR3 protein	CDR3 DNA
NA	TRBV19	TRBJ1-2	CASSVQSGYGYTF	TGTGCCAGTTCCGTTCAGTCGGGCTATGGCTACACCTTC
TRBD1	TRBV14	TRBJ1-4	CASSQRDRFEKLFF	TGTGCCAGCAGCCAAAGGGACAGATTTGAAAAACTGTTTTTT
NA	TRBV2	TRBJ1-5	CASSENVMRRNQPQHF	TGTGCCAGCAGTGAAAACGTCATGAGGCGCAATCAGCCCCAGCATTTT
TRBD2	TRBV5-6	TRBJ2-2	CASSFGLAGGYTGELFF	TGTGCCAGCAGCTTCGGTCTAGCGGGGGGGTACACCGGGGAGCTGTTTTTT
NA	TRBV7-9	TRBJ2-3	CASSLGQKSDTQYF	TGTGCCAGCAGCCTCGGACAGAAATCAGATACGCAGTATTTT
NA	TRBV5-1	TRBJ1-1	CASSLAWRENTEAFF	TGCGCCAGCAGCTTGGCCTGGCGGGAGAACACTGAAGCTTTCTTT
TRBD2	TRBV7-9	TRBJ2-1	CASSLTRGGRNEQFF	TGTGCCAGCAGCTTAACTCGGGGGGGCCGCAATGAGCAGTTCTTC
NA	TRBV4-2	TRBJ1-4	CASSQEGAANEKLFF	TGTGCCAGCAGCCAGGAGGGCGCAGCTAATGAAAAACTGTTTTTT
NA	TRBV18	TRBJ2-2	CASSFQGNTGELFF	TGTGCCAGCTCATTCCAGGGGAATACCGGGGAGCTGTTTTTT
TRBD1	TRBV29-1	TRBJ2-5	CSAGTGQETQYF	TGCAGCGCCGGGACAGGCCAAGAGACCCAGTACTTC
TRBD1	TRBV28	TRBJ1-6	CASSRGQARFNSPLHF	TGTGCCAGCAGTAGAGGACAGGCCCGATTTAATTCACCCCTCCACTTT
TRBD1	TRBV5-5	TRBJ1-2	CASSWTGNEYGYTF	TGTGCCAGCAGCTGGACAGGGAACGAATATGGCTACACCTTC
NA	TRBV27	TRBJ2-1	CASSPTERAHNEQFF	TGTGCCAGCAGCCCTACTGAGCGGGCACACAATGAGCAGTTCTTC
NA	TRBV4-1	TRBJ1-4	CASSPSQGFRTNEKLFF	TGCGCCAGCAGTCCGTCTCAGGGGTTCCGGACTAATGAAAAACTGTTTTTT
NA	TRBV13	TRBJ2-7	CASSTTRGGGEQYF	TGTGCCAGCAGCACAACTAGAGGGGGGGGCGAGCAGTACTTC
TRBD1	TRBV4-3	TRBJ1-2	CASSQHLQGAGGYTF	TGCGCCAGCAGCCAACACCTACAGGGGGCGGGAGGCTACACCTTC
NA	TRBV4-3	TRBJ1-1	CASSLMTDLNTEAFF	TGCGCCAGCAGCCTGATGACAGACTTGAACACTGAAGCTTTCTTT
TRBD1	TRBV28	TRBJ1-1	CASSLFGQGVTEAFF	TGTGCCAGCAGTTTATTCGGACAGGGTGTCACTGAAGCTTTCTTT